This TCR beta chain stems from a study of blood T cell repertoires in COVID-19. Overall study context: Samples came from the United States, Italy and Spain, spanning acute and convalescent COVID-19. T cells, B-cell-depleted T cells, or PBMCs provided the cDNA or gDNA that served as material.

Method: immunoSEQ multiplex PCR; TCRdb's copy keeps in-frame clones and lacks some. The sample lists over 110,000 clones; approximately 81% were seen once. Germline assignment: CDR1 LNHDA and CDR2 SQIVND (reference sequence). Unmatched junction bases numbered 20, after V lost 7 bases and J lost 2 bases. The length of the CDR3 is 20 residues. The material sequenced was peripheral blood. The V and J genes are TRBV19 and TRBJ2-6; 7 positions agree with TRBD1. This clonotype was obtained from a human donor in a cohort sampled during active COVID-19. The CDR3 bases are TGTGCCAGTACCGCATTCCGGACAGGTTGGGTCCTACCTGGGGCCAACGTCCTGACTTTC. Protein: CASTAFRTGWVLPGANVLTF.